This TCR beta chain was observed in a study of blood T cell repertoires in COVID-19. Study details: Samples taken during acute and convalescent COVID-19 were collected in the United States, Italy and Spain.

The authors' processing: Reference gene primer amplification yielded estimated nucleated cell counts. Data came from immunoSEQ multiplex PCR; TCRdb stores just in-frame clones and leaves some out. V and J calls plus clone size are reproduced from that table; the DNA served to infer D and trimming. Among about 240,000 clones listed, 75% to 90% were seen once. The J segment lost 7 bases and the V segment lost 5 bases, leaving 22 bases of the junction unmatched. Germline lookup yields CDR1 MNHNY and CDR2 SVGAGI (reference sequence). This CDR3 region has 19 residues. The sequenced material came from peripheral blood. The sequence came from a man aged 55 to 69 who had recovered from COVID-19. This chain joins TRBV6-6 and TRBJ2-3; 9 nucleotides align to TRBD2. In nucleotides, the CDR3 is TGTGCCAGCAGTCCTCACAGAGGTATAGCGGGGGCTAGAGACAATACGCAGTATTTT. It encodes CASSPHRGIAGARDNTQYF.